This paragraph reports one T cell receptor (beta chain). CDR1 SGHRS and CDR2 YFSETQ come from the germline V gene. Germline trimming cut 4 bases from V and 1 base from J; bases unmatched to any gene: 5. This CDR3 is built from 16 residues. This entry is derived from a study of blood T cells in healthy people across ages. The use of a sample-barcoded 5' primer and a J-beta primer mix characterized a second PCR of about 7 to 12 cycles. TCRdb processed the 5' RACE reads anew with MiXCR; each CDR3 protein has one entry. Of roughly 800,000 distinct CDR3 sequences listed, roughly 25% were seen once; the top ten hold more than 3%. This sample also belongs to another study, concerning T cells of mothers and their children.

Sample: blood. This chain joins TRBV5-1 and TRBJ2-2; 9 positions match TRBD1. The receptor comes from a boy between 10 and 17 years old in good health. The CDR3 spells CASSRGGQGNTGELFF. Written as DNA, the CDR3 is TGCGCCAGCAGCCGAGGGGGACAGGGGAACACCGGGGAGCTGTTTTTT.